This TCR beta chain was obtained from a study of response to subunit inactivated influenza vaccine. This clonotype was seen only a few times. There are 14 residues in the CDR3. Per the germline V gene, CDR1 is DFQATT and CDR2 is SNEGSKA (reference sequence). V was pared by 2 bases and J by 2 bases, with 1 base of the junction left unmatched. Using its own MiXCR run on the RT-PCR reads, TCRdb lists one record per CDR3 protein. The table lists approximately 680,000 distinct CDR3 sequences, roughly 14% of them singletons. The TCR comes from a man between 45 and 60 years old who received an inactivated influenza vaccine. The specimen was PBMCs from blood, collected about 12 days after vaccination. The chain carries TRBV20-1 and TRBJ1-5, with 9 bases matching TRBD1. The CDR3: CSARRTGGNQPQHF. Here the CDR3 DNA reads TGCAGTGCTAGAAGGACAGGGGGCAATCAGCCCCAGCATTTT.